Listed below are T cell receptor beta chains from one sample, sequenced in a study of shared clonotypes between healthy human individuals. Some clones are missing from TCRdb's copy, which holds only in-frame ones; the method was immunoSEQ multiplex PCR. This sample has more than 1.2 million clones; approximately 98.5% occur once, and the top ten carry 0.36%. Sequenced input: naive CD4+ T cells sorted from blood. Every receptor here comes from a young man in good health. The CDR3 runs from the conserved cysteine through the conserved F or W. D genes are given only for firm matches. Clone size is shown for a subset of rows, as once, few, many or a class of expanded clone.

V gene: TRBV4-3; D gene: TRBD2; clone size: .; J gene: TRBJ2-3; CDR3 protein: CASSQTSGTSGSYPDTQYF; CDR3 DNA: TGCGCCAGCAGCCAAACATCCGGGACTAGCGGGAGCTACCCAGATACGCAGTATTTT
V gene: TRBV2; D gene: .; clone size: .; J gene: TRBJ1-2; CDR3 protein: CASSAGHYGYTF; CDR3 DNA: TGTGCCAGCAGTGCCGGCCACTATGGCTACACCTTC
V gene: TRBV28; D gene: .; clone size: .; J gene: TRBJ1-5; CDR3 protein: CASSGGQPQHF; CDR3 DNA: TGTGCCAGCAGTGGGGGTCAGCCCCAGCATTTT
V gene: TRBV7-8; D gene: TRBD1; clone size: .; J gene: TRBJ2-7; CDR3 protein: CASRTGWNHEQYF; CDR3 DNA: TGTGCCAGCAGGACAGGGTGGAACCACGAGCAGTACTTC
V gene: TRBV28; D gene: .; clone size: .; J gene: TRBJ1-2; CDR3 protein: CASWGGRGYGYTF; CDR3 DNA: TGTGCCAGCTGGGGGGGCAGGGGCTATGGCTACACCTTC
V gene: TRBV11-2; D gene: TRBD1; clone size: once; J gene: TRBJ1-2; CDR3 protein: CASSRDRVDYGYTF; CDR3 DNA: TGTGCCAGCAGCCGGGACAGGGTAGACTATGGCTACACCTTC
V gene: TRBV2; D gene: .; clone size: .; J gene: TRBJ1-1; CDR3 protein: CASSATHTEAFF; CDR3 DNA: TGTGCCAGCAGTGCGACACACACTGAAGCTTTCTTT
V gene: TRBV9; D gene: TRBD2; clone size: .; J gene: TRBJ2-3; CDR3 protein: CASNFGGRGTDTQYF; CDR3 DNA: TGTGCCAGCAACTTTGGCGGGAGGGGCACAGATACGCAGTATTTT
V gene: TRBV7-8; D gene: TRBD2; clone size: .; J gene: TRBJ2-7; CDR3 protein: CASSLRLAGTYEQYF; CDR3 DNA: TGTGCCAGCAGCTTAAGGCTAGCGGGAACCTACGAGCAGTACTTC
V gene: TRBV5-4; D gene: .; clone size: .; J gene: TRBJ2-3; CDR3 protein: CASSLTSTDTQYF; CDR3 DNA: TGTGCCAGCAGCTTGACAAGCACAGATACGCAGTATTTT
V gene: TRBV6-1; D gene: TRBD2; clone size: .; J gene: TRBJ2-7; CDR3 protein: CASRWGGPHEQYF; CDR3 DNA: TGTGCCAGCAGATGGGGAGGGCCCCACGAGCAGTACTTC
V gene: TRBV18; D gene: .; clone size: .; J gene: TRBJ2-6; CDR3 protein: CASSPTQVSGANVLTF; CDR3 DNA: TGTGCCAGCTCACCTACTCAAGTATCTGGGGCCAACGTCCTGACTTTC